These T cell receptor beta chains were read from a single sample in a study of T cell responses to AZD1222 COVID-19 vaccine. Sequencing was performed with immunoSEQ multiplex PCR; in TCRdb, only in-frame clones are kept and a portion is missing. The sample carries some 120,000 clones, about 79% recorded once. The sample consisted of peripheral blood, taken 28 days after the second AZD1222 dose. All receptors come from an adult who received the AZD1222 COVID-19 vaccine. CDR3s include the opening cysteine and the closing phenylalanine or tryptophan. The D gene is left open where the match is weak. The listing skips clone size in some rows; elsewhere it reads once, few, many or a size class.

D: .
size: .
V: TRBV28
CDR3: CASNSAGEAYNSPLHF

D: .
size: .
V: TRBV13
CDR3: CASSLAGLRPHEQYF

D: TRBD2
size: .
V: TRBV20-1
CDR3: CSASPLAGGGTGELFF

D: .
size: .
V: TRBV15
CDR3: CATSRGDSAGNEQYF

D: .
size: few
V: TRBV10-1
CDR3: CASSESALREQGVPDTQYF

D: .
size: once
V: TRBV9
CDR3: CASSVLPSIDSPLHF

D: .
size: .
V: TRBV14
CDR3: CASSLRQRGNEQYF

D: .
size: once
V: TRBV28
CDR3: CASSSYSGFYGYTF

D: TRBD1
size: .
V: TRBV3-1/TRBV3-2
CDR3: CASSQLRGRGGEAFF

D: .
size: .
V: TRBV4-3
CDR3: CASSQDMQPENSPLHF

D: .
size: .
V: TRBV6-5
CDR3: CASRFRESGNEQFF

D: .
size: few
V: TRBV13
CDR3: CASSLVRLGEVDTEAFF

D: .
size: .
V: TRBV7-2
CDR3: CASSFSVLTDYEQYF

D: .
size: .
V: TRBV29-1
CDR3: CSVERWGRGRTEAFF

D: .
size: .
V: TRBV6-5
CDR3: CASSYSYSNQPQHF

D: .
size: once
V: TRBV2
CDR3: CASRRGDYGQPQHF

D: .
size: once
V: TRBV5-8
CDR3: CASSFYDRETQYF

D: .
size: few
V: TRBV28
CDR3: CASSSRARPAAFF

D: .
size: few
V: TRBV14
CDR3: CASSLMGEGTEAFF

D: .
size: .
V: TRBV5-1
CDR3: CASSLEGGRKEKLFF

D: TRBD1
size: .
V: TRBV6-5
CDR3: CASSYSDRGYGYTF

D: TRBD2
size: few
V: TRBV5-8
CDR3: CASSWGGVRIAQYF

D: .
size: .
V: TRBV7-6
CDR3: CASSLVPGGYGVGGGYTF

D: TRBD1
size: .
V: TRBV28
CDR3: CASSPGTGNSPLHF

D: .
size: .
V: TRBV27
CDR3: CASSLLGPGRRTTQNEDTGELFF

D: .
size: .
V: TRBV6-5
CDR3: CASSYSRQVDEQFF

D: .
size: few
V: TRBV4-2
CDR3: CASSQERGESSYNSPLHF

D: .
size: .
V: TRBV4-3
CDR3: CASSRAGPSYNEQFF

D: .
size: .
V: TRBV18
CDR3: CASSPQGKAAYGYTF

D: .
size: few
V: TRBV5-1
CDR3: CASSLDGLLNEKLFF

D: TRBD1
size: .
V: TRBV10-3
CDR3: CAISGQGDYGYTF

D: .
size: .
V: TRBV29-1
CDR3: CSVGGDREQYF

D: .
size: .
V: TRBV30
CDR3: CAWSVTANYGYTF

D: .
size: .
V: TRBV7-2
CDR3: CASSLVVSNQPQHF

D: .
size: .
V: TRBV7-7
CDR3: CASSLDGTDTQYF

D: TRBD1
size: few
V: TRBV7-9
CDR3: CASSPTQGQATEAFF

D: TRBD2
size: .
V: TRBV7-8
CDR3: CASRSPLRGGGAWETQYF

D: .
size: .
V: TRBV19
CDR3: CASSPQGYTEAFF

D: .
size: .
V: TRBV10-3
CDR3: CAISEGIGSGYGYTF

D: TRBD1
size: .
V: TRBV7-8
CDR3: CASSFGQGGDQPQHF

D: TRBD1
size: .
V: TRBV20-1
CDR3: CSASRDREWEAFF